Below, 28 T cell receptor beta chains from the same sample are listed, as sequenced in a study of shared clonotypes between healthy human individuals. TCRdb's table, derived via immunoSEQ multiplex PCR, lists solely in-frame clones and lacks some. The sample holds just over 2,000,000 clones, roughly 94% seen once. Sequencing was carried out using naive CD4+ T cells sorted from blood. Described subset: CD45RA+ positively selected. These receptors all stem from a man younger than 35 in good health.

The CDR3 DNA sequence: TGTGCCAGCAGCTTAGTCACTGAAGCTTTCTTT. Its protein is CASSLVTEAFF. The V gene is TRBV7-9, the J gene TRBJ1-1; D is uncertain. The CDR3 contains 11 residues. Trimming removed 1 base at V and 4 bases at J, with 1 base between. The germline gives CDR1 SEHNR, CDR2 FQNEAQ (reference sequence).

The sample holds one count of this clone. The chain is built from TRBV28 and TRBJ1-5; no definite D call. The V gene lost 5 bases and the J gene lost 0 bases, with 11 bases spanning the gap. CDR1 and CDR2 from the germline V gene are MDHEN and SYDVKM. The CDR3 is 15 residues long. CDR3 DNA: TGTGCCAGCAGTCTCCTACGGAATAGCAATCAGCCCCAGCATTTT. Translated, it gives CASSLLRNSNQPQHF.

This chain uses TRBV5-1 with TRBJ2-7; 12 bases map to TRBD1. Per germline, CDR1 SGHRS and CDR2 YFSETQ. The junction had 8 bases not matched to a gene; V was cut back by 3 bases and J by 7 bases. The CDR3 extends over 15 amino acids. This chain's CDR3 is CASSSEGQGAREQYF. The CDR3 DNA is TGCGCCAGCAGCTCCGAGGGACAGGGGGCGCGGGAGCAGTACTTC.

This clone appeared a few times. The chain joins TRBV19 to TRBJ1-5; D perhaps matches TRBD1 (6 bases). The CDR3 contains 14 residues. Between the trimmed V and J ends, which lost 5 bases and 3 bases, there was a span of 11 bases. Germline V CDR1 and CDR2: LNHDA, SQIVND (reference sequence). CDR3 sequence reads: CASSGDNYNQPQHF. In DNA form, the CDR3 reads TGTGCCAGTAGTGGGGACAACTACAATCAGCCCCAGCATTTT.

The J gene is TRBJ2-7, the V gene TRBV30; weak D call: TRBD2 (6 bases). CDR1 and CDR2 from the germline V gene are GTSNPN and SVGIG (reference sequence). This CDR3 spans 14 amino acids. With 2 bases removed from V and 6 bases from J, the gap between germline ends came to 17 bases. The CDR3 DNA reads TGTGCCTGGAGTCCAGGAGGGTTGGGGTCCGAGCAGTACTTC. It encodes CAWSPGGLGSEQYF.

V usage is TRBV15 and J usage is TRBJ1-2; 12 bases map to TRBD1. Germline CDR1 reads LNHNV; CDR2 reads YYDKDF (reference sequence). V gave up 0 bases and J gave up 2 bases; unmatched junction bases: 7. This CDR3 has 18 residues. Written as DNA, the CDR3 is TGTGCCACCAGCAGAGATTACAGCGGGACAGGGGGCAACTATGGCTACACCTTC. Amino acid sequence: CATSRDYSGTGGNYGYTF.

As DNA, the CDR3 is TGTGCCAGCGCTCCCCAATATAGCGGAGCCCAAGAGACCCAGTACTTC. Translation: CASAPQYSGAQETQYF. The genes are TRBV7-2 and TRBJ2-5; possibly TRBD2 for D (6 bases). V lost 8 bases and J lost 1, with 20 bases in between. Germline V gene lookup returns CDR1 SGHTA and CDR2 FQGNSA. CDR3 size: 16 residues.

The J gene is TRBJ2-3, the V gene TRBV15; tentative D call: TRBD2 (5 bases). The CDR3 has 17 residues. The V and J ends lost 1 base and 2 bases respectively, with 16 bases between them. CDR1 is LNHNV and CDR2 is YYDKDF in the germline V gene (reference sequence). The CDR3 DNA sequence: TGTGCCACCAGCAGAGGTACAAGTAGCGCGTACACAGATACGCAGTATTTT. Protein sequence: CATSRGTSSAYTDTQYF.

In DNA, the CDR3 is TGTGCCAGCAGTTACGGGGGGCTCAACTATGGCTACACCTTC. Amino acid sequence: CASSYGGLNYGYTF. V usage is TRBV6-5 and J usage is TRBJ1-2, with a tentative D call TRBD1 (6 bases). The CDR3 is made up of 14 amino acids. Looked up from germline, CDR1 is MNHEY and CDR2 is SVGAGI. V lost 2 bases, J lost 2 bases, and 9 bases lay in between.

Here the CDR3 reads CAWSKGTGWNGELFF. CDR3 in DNA: TGTGCCTGGAGTAAGGGGACAGGGTGGAACGGGGAGCTGTTTTTT. The chain is built from TRBV30 and TRBJ2-2; TRBD1 matches 9 bases. In germline, CDR1 is GTSNPN, CDR2 SVGIG (reference sequence). J gave up 7 bases and V 2 bases, and 8 bases lay outside the gene matches. This CDR3 spans 15 amino acids.

This sequence joins TRBV6-5 and TRBJ2-7, with D possibly being TRBD1 (5 bases). Trimming took 6 bases from V and 2 from J, leaving 14 bases between them. Germline loops: CDR1 MNHEY, CDR2 SVGAGI. The CDR3 contains 14 residues. The CDR3 DNA sequence: TGTGCCAGCAGCCGAGGACACCAAGCCTACGAGCAGTACTTC. Translated: CASSRGHQAYEQYF.

On this clone: Other DNA sequences within the sample encode an identical CDR3. The chain has TRBV30 and TRBJ2-2, with D uncertain. The V gene's germline CDR1 is GTSNPN and CDR2 SVGIG (reference sequence). V lost 2 bases and J lost 2, with 3 bases in between. This CDR3 contains 12 residues. Here the CDR3 DNA reads TGTGCCTGGAGTTTAAACACCGGGGAGCTGTTTTTT. Protein product: CAWSLNTGELFF. The full variable domain, with the rest looked up from reference TRBV30 and TRBJ2-2, is SQTIHQWPATLVQPVGSPLSLECTVEGTSNPNLYWYRQAAGRGLQLLFYSVGIGQISSEVPQNLSASRPQDRQFILSSKKLLLSDSGFYLCAWSLNTGELFFGEGSRLTVL.

The V gene is TRBV6-6, the J gene TRBJ1-6; D unresolved. V was clipped by 5 bases and J by 9 bases, with 11 bases between them. This CDR3 has 13 residues. The V gene's germline CDR1 is MNHNY and CDR2 SVGAGI (reference sequence). For the CDR3, the DNA is TGTGCCAGCAGTCCCCGGCTGTCTTCACCCCTCCACTTT. Translated: CASSPRLSSPLHF.

This clone is a singleton in its sample. The gene calls are TRBV5-6 and TRBJ2-5; D is unresolved. The CDR3 consists of 13 residues. V was pared by 8 bases and J by 2 bases, with 13 bases between. Germline V gene data show CDR1 as SGHDT and CDR2 as YYEEEE. CDR3 protein: CASGIFSQETQYF. The CDR3 DNA follows: TGTGCCAGTGGAATATTCTCTCAAGAGACCCAGTACTTC.

The chain has TRBV2 and TRBJ1-2; a possible D gene is TRBD1 (5 bases). This CDR3 comprises 14 residues. V was cut by 9 bases and J by 12 bases, with 26 bases left in between. CDR1 is SNHLY and CDR2 is FYNNEI in the germline V gene. The CDR3 spells CASEEGPGSLWDTF. The CDR3 DNA is TGTGCCAGTGAGGAGGGGCCGGGATCCCTATGGGACACCTTC.

This clone has only one observation. The chain recombines TRBV5-1 with TRBJ2-1, with 10 positions matching TRBD2. After removal of 4 bases from V and 4 bases from J, the junction contained 5 bases not matched to a gene. CDR3 length: 15 amino acids. Germline V gives CDR1 SGHRS, CDR2 YFSETQ. In DNA, the CDR3 is TGCGCCAGCAGCACAGCGGGAGGGGAATACAATGAGCAGTTCTTC. This encodes CASSTAGGEYNEQFF.

The chain is built from TRBV7-3 and TRBJ1-3; D not resolved. V was trimmed by 5 bases and J by 4 bases, leaving 18 bases between them. Germline V CDR1 and CDR2: SGHTA, FQGTGA. The length of the CDR3 is 16 residues. The CDR3 DNA reads TGTGCCAGCAGCCCATATCGGGTTTCGAGCGGAAACACCATATATTTT. Amino acid sequence: CASSPYRVSSGNTIYF. The whole variable domain, filled in from reference TRBV7-3 and TRBJ1-3, reads GAGVSQTPSNKVTEKGKYVELRCDPISGHTALYWYRQSLGQGPEFLIYFQGTGAADDSGLPNDRFFAVRPEGSVSTLKIQRTERGDSAVYLCASSPYRVSSGNTIYFGEGSWLTVV.

This clone was recorded only once. The chain recombines TRBV28 with TRBJ1-2; D gene ambiguous. The CDR3 sequence is 11 residues long. CDR1 MDHEN and CDR2 SYDVKM come from the germline V gene. V lost 6 bases and J 8 bases, leaving 10 bases between the germline ends. CDR3 DNA: TGTGCCAGCAGGGGAAAAGGAGGCTACACCTTC. Amino acid sequence: CASRGKGGYTF.

With respect to this clone: Since a much larger clone is just one base distant, this may be a read error. Other DNA sequences in the sample encode the same CDR3. The chain has TRBV5-4 and TRBJ2-7; maybe TRBD2 (5 bases). This CDR3 comprises 12 residues. Trimming removed 2 bases at V and 3 bases at J, with 6 bases between. Germline V CDR1 and CDR2: SGHNT, YYREEE (reference sequence). The CDR3 DNA sequence: TGTGCCAGCAGCTTAGGAGGCTACGAGCAGTACTTC. It is translated as CASSLGGYEQYF.

The rearrangement uses TRBV5-1 and TRBJ2-5; D remains ambiguous. V lost 2 bases and J lost 5, with 13 bases in between. The CDR3 loop spans 14 amino acids. Germline V gives CDR1 SGHRS, CDR2 YFSETQ. CDR3: CASSLNPPMETQYF. In DNA form, the CDR3 reads TGCGCCAGCAGCTTAAACCCGCCGATGGAGACCCAGTACTTC.

The V and J genes are TRBV2 and TRBJ1-5, with D hard to call. V lost 1 base to trimming and J lost 7 bases, with 8 bases between them. Germline lookup yields CDR1 SNHLY and CDR2 FYNNEI. The CDR3 is 13 residues long. CDR3 loop: CASSEEYLQPQHF. Here the CDR3 DNA reads TGTGCCAGCAGTGAAGAGTATCTGCAGCCCCAGCATTTT.

The CDR3 loop reads CASSESRGMAQYF. The CDR3, as DNA: TGCGCCAGCAGTGAGTCTCGGGGGATGGCCCAGTACTTC. The chain couples TRBV10-1 to TRBJ2-5; TRBD2 is a possible D gene (6 bases). Trimming cost V 0 bases and J 9 bases, with 11 bases left between them. This CDR3 region has 13 residues. Per germline, CDR1 WNHNN and CDR2 SYGVQD (reference sequence).

The chain joins TRBV5-6 to TRBJ1-2; TRBD1 aligns across 8 bases. CDR1 and CDR2 from the germline V gene are SGHDT and YYEEEE. Unmatched junction bases numbered 5, after V lost 4 bases and J lost 6 bases. The CDR3 is 13 residues long. The CDR3 nucleotides are TGTGCCAGCAGCCGCCAGGGGGCAAATGGCTACACCTTC. It codes for CASSRQGANGYTF.

V and J are TRBV10-3 and TRBJ2-7; TRBD2 might be the D (6 bases). This CDR3 has 14 amino acids. From germline, CDR1 is ENHRY and CDR2 SYGVKD. With 7 bases removed from V and 1 base from J, the gap between germline ends came to 14 bases. As DNA, the CDR3 is TGTGCCATCACTCGGGACTCAGGGTCCTACGAGCAGTACTTC. Protein sequence: CAITRDSGSYEQYF.

This sequence joins TRBV4-1 and TRBJ2-5; D gene unclear. V lost 1 base and J 4 bases, leaving 7 bases between the germline ends. The CDR3 is made up of 13 amino acids. Germline loops: CDR1 MGHRA, CDR2 YSYEKL. The CDR3 here is CASSQVQLETQYF. CDR3 nucleotide sequence: TGCGCCAGCAGCCAAGTACAACTAGAGACCCAGTACTTC.

The rearrangement joins TRBV5-4 to TRBJ1-3; a possible D gene is TRBD1 (6 bases). CDR3 length: 14 amino acids. V dropped 7 bases and J dropped 0 bases, with 11 bases sitting between them. The germline V gene encodes CDR1 SGHNT and CDR2 YYREEE (reference sequence). In DNA form, the CDR3 reads TGTGCCAGCTTAGACAGGAGCTCTGGAAACACCATATATTTT. This gives the protein CASLDRSSGNTIYF.

The chain is built from TRBV5-4 and TRBJ2-5; possible D gene TRBD1, 6 bases. With the DNA end fitting TRBJ2-7 better, the J assignment may be wrong. Germline V gene sequence: CDR1 SGHNT, CDR2 YYREEE (reference sequence). This CDR3 is built from 12 residues. CDR3 sequence: CASSFIQGEQYF. CDR3 nucleotides: TGTGCCAGCAGCTTTATACAGGGCGAGCAGTACTTC.

The J gene is TRBJ2-3, the V gene TRBV6-1; TRBD1 might be the D (5 bases). The germline CDR1 and CDR2 sequences are MNHNS and SASEGT. This CDR3 is built from 15 residues. With 4 bases removed from V and 5 bases from J, the gap between germline ends came to 16 bases. DNA of the CDR3: TGTGCCAGCAGTGGTGCCAGGGTGAGAGGAGATACGCAGTATTTT. It yields the protein CASSGARVRGDTQYF.